The 31 T cell receptor beta chains below were found in one sample sequenced in a study of cytomegalovirus exposure and HLA in healthy donors. The study ran its PCR with 60 Vbeta and 13 Jbeta primers. Libraries were prepared by immunoSEQ multiplex PCR; TCRdb keeps only in-frame clonotypes and omits some of them. The sample shows more than 140,000 clones, 64% of them seen only once. The sequenced sample was PBMCs. These receptors originate from a woman aged 30 to 39 in good health and CMV-seropositive.

The chain has TRBV28 and TRBJ1-4; D remains unclear. This CDR3 has 14 amino acids. CDR1 and CDR2 from the germline V gene are MDHEN and SYDVKM. The V gene lost 7 bases and the J gene lost 4 bases, with 13 bases spanning the gap. CDR3 sequence reads: CASTRGALNEKLFF. As DNA, the CDR3 is TGTGCCAGCACTCGGGGAGCGCTTAATGAAAAACTGTTTTTT. The variable domain in full, completed from reference TRBV28 and TRBJ1-4, reads DVKVTQSSRYLVKRTGEKVFLECVQDMDHENMFWYRQDPGLGLRLIYFSYDVKMKEKGDIPEGYSVSREKKERFSLILESASTNQTSMYLCASTRGALNEKLFFGSGTQLSVL.

This sequence joins TRBV15 and TRBJ2-5; TRBD1 agrees at 8 bases. This CDR3 is 15 amino acids long. V dropped 1 base and J dropped 11; count of bases not matched to a gene: 12. CDR1 and CDR2 from the germline V gene are LNHNV and YYDKDF (reference sequence). CDR3 loop: CATSRGLQGAGEQYF. The DNA for the CDR3 is TGTGCCACCAGCAGAGGCTTGCAGGGGGCTGGGGAGCAGTACTTC. The complete variable domain, with remaining parts taken from reference TRBV15 and TRBJ2-5, reads DAMVIQNPRYQVTQFGKPVTLSCSQTLNHNVMYWYQQKSSQAPKLLFHYYDKDFNNEADTPDNFQSRRPNTSFCFLDIRSPGLGDTAMYLCATSRGLQGAGEQYFGPGTRLLVL.

This clone was seen a handful of times. The rearrangement uses TRBV19 and TRBJ2-3; TRBD1 matches at 9 bases. Trimming took 3 bases from V and 4 from J; bases not matched to a gene: 5. The germline V gene encodes CDR1 LNHDA and CDR2 SQIVND (reference sequence). The CDR3 runs to 15 residues. CDR3: CASSILGTGPDTQYF. The CDR3 DNA sequence: TGTGCCAGTAGTATTTTAGGGACAGGGCCAGATACGCAGTATTTT.

In DNA, the CDR3 is TGTGCCAGCAGTTACACCGGCGGACAGGGAGAGACCCAGTACTTC. Translating gives CASSYTGGQGETQYF. The chain is built from TRBV6-5 and TRBJ2-5, with TRBD1 identical over 8 bases. The germline CDR1 and CDR2 sequences are MNHEY and SVGAGI. With 2 bases clipped from V and 4 bases from J, the junction kept 6 bases outside the gene matches. There are 15 residues in the CDR3.

This chain uses TRBV28 with TRBJ1-4, with D possibly matching TRBD1 (5 bases). V shed 8 bases and J shed 7 bases, with 17 bases lying between them. In germline, CDR1 is MDHEN, CDR2 SYDVKM. This CDR3 region has 14 residues. The CDR3 reads CASGTTVGGEKLFF. CDR3 bases: TGTGCCAGCGGTACGACAGTGGGTGGTGAAAAACTGTTTTTT.

This sequence joins TRBV28 and TRBJ1-1; TRBD1 agrees at 10 bases. With V trimmed by 5 bases and J by 6 bases, 9 bases remained unmatched. This CDR3 is built from 15 residues. The V gene's germline CDR1 is MDHEN and CDR2 SYDVKM. DNA for the CDR3: TGTGCCAGCAGTCCCCCGACAGGGGGCGTCGCTGAAGCTTTCTTT. Its protein product is CASSPPTGGVAEAFF.

The rearrangement links TRBV18 to TRBJ2-5, with D tentatively TRBD1 (5 bases). The CDR3 runs 15 residues. The V gene lost 3 bases and the J gene lost 2 bases, with 13 bases spanning the gap. Germline loops: CDR1 KGHSH, CDR2 LQKENI. CDR3 sequence: CASSPLYRIQETQYF. The CDR3 DNA reads TGTGCCAGCTCACCGCTCTACAGGATTCAAGAGACCCAGTACTTC. The complete variable domain, with remaining parts taken from reference TRBV18 and TRBJ2-5, reads NAGVMQNPRHLVRRRGQEARLRCSPMKGHSHVYWYRQLPEEGLKFMVYLQKENIIDESGMPKERFSAEFPKEGPSILRIQQVVRGDSAAYFCASSPLYRIQETQYFGPGTRLLVL.

This clone has only one observation. V usage is TRBV28 and J usage is TRBJ1-5; unclear D gene. From germline, CDR1 is MDHEN and CDR2 SYDVKM. The CDR3 spans 13 residues. V lost 4 bases and J 8 bases, leaving 12 bases between the germline ends. The chain's CDR3 is CASSSAPGKPQHF. CDR3 coding DNA: TGTGCCAGCAGTTCAGCCCCGGGGAAGCCCCAGCATTTT.

V gene TRBV9 combines with J gene TRBJ2-5; 11 positions agree with TRBD2. Trimming at V came to 0 bases and at J to 2 bases, leaving 6 bases not matched to a gene. The CDR3 contains 17 residues. In germline, CDR1 is SGDLS, CDR2 YYNGEE. The CDR3 DNA sequence: TGTGCCAGCAGCGTAGTTGGGACTAGCGGATTTCAAGAGACCCAGTACTTC. Its translation: CASSVVGTSGFQETQYF.

This chain uses TRBV5-4 with TRBJ1-2, with 10 bases lining up with TRBD1. V gave up 4 bases and J gave up 7 bases; unmatched junction bases: 10. CDR1 is SGHNT, CDR2 YYREEE, per germline (reference sequence). The CDR3 is 15 amino acids. CDR3 nucleotides: TGTGCCAGCAGCCCCACCCGGACAGGGGGTCGTGGCTACACCTTC. Amino acid sequence: CASSPTRTGGRGYTF.

The genes are TRBV5-1 and TRBJ2-5; 7 nucleotides align to TRBD2. Germline V gene data show CDR1 as SGHRS and CDR2 as YFSETQ. Trimming removed 5 bases from V and 3 bases from J; junction bases left unmatched: 4. The length of the CDR3 is 13 residues. CDR3 sequence: CASSTLAEETQYF. The CDR3 coding sequence is TGCGCCAGCAGTACGCTAGCGGAAGAGACCCAGTACTTC.

The chain couples TRBV2 to TRBJ2-3; possibly TRBD2 for D (6 bases). The CDR3 has 14 amino acids. Germline CDR1 SNHLY, CDR2 FYNNEI. Between the trimmed V and J ends, which lost 10 bases and 1 base, there was a span of 15 bases. CDR3 amino acids: CATGSIAGTDTQYF. CDR3 DNA sequence: TGTGCCACAGGGAGTATAGCGGGCACAGATACGCAGTATTTT.

This chain joins TRBV5-6 and TRBJ1-2; D gene uncertain. The CDR3 is made up of 16 amino acids. The germline CDR1 and CDR2 sequences are SGHDT and YYEEEE. V lost 1 base and J lost 9, with 22 bases in between. Here the CDR3 reads CASSLYASLGERSYTF. The CDR3 nucleotides read TGTGCCAGCAGCTTGTATGCGAGCCTCGGGGAGAGGAGCTACACCTTC.

The chain uses TRBV19 and TRBJ1-1; D gene uncertain. The CDR3 length is 14 residues. CDR1 and CDR2 (germline): LNHDA, SQIVND (reference sequence). V was shortened by 8 bases and J by 0 bases, with 13 bases between the two germline ends. The CDR3 region has the DNA TGTGCCAGTGTGGGGAGCCCGATGAACACTGAAGCTTTCTTT. This encodes CASVGSPMNTEAFF.

The chain uses TRBV5-1 and TRBJ2-3; a possible D gene is TRBD1 (5 bases). Trimming pared 8 bases from V and 0 bases from J, leaving 19 bases between. Looked up from germline, CDR1 is SGHRS and CDR2 is YFSETQ. This CDR3 comprises 16 residues. The CDR3 DNA reads TGCGCCAGTGGGGCAGGTTTGTCAACTAGCACAGATACGCAGTATTTT. Amino acids: CASGAGLSTSTDTQYF.

The genes are TRBV7-8 and TRBJ1-5; no definite D call. The V end lost 5 bases, the J end lost 10 bases, and 15 bases lay between the germline ends. Per the germline V gene, CDR1 is SGHVS and CDR2 is FQNEAQ. The CDR3 spans 13 residues. The CDR3 DNA reads as TGTGCCAGCAGCGTGACAAGGACTTCTCCCCAGCATTTT. This sequence encodes CASSVTRTSPQHF.

CDR3: CASSYGTAANEKLFF. The CDR3 DNA reads TGTGCCAGCAGTTACGGGACTGCGGCTAATGAAAAACTGTTTTTT. This chain links TRBV6-6 with TRBJ1-4; a possible D gene is TRBD1 (5 bases). The CDR3 contains 15 residues. Trimming shortened V by 2 bases and J by 3 bases, and 10 bases separated the two germline ends. Germline CDR1 and CDR2: MNHNY and SVGAGI (reference sequence).

The rearrangement uses TRBV6-5 and TRBJ1-2; maybe TRBD1 (6 bases). Germline CDR1 is MNHEY and CDR2 is SVGAGI. The CDR3 sequence is 12 residues long. With 4 bases removed from V and 8 bases from J, the gap between germline ends came to 11 bases. The CDR3 loop reads CASSSHRDGYTF. In DNA form, the CDR3 reads TGTGCCAGCAGTTCACACAGGGACGGCTACACCTTC.

The chain employs TRBV27 and TRBJ1-4, with 8 bases matching TRBD1. The junction had 5 bases not matched to a gene; V was cut back by 2 bases and J by 6 bases. CDR3 length: 15 residues. Germline V lookup: CDR1 MNHEY, CDR2 SMNVEV (reference sequence). The CDR3 sequence: CASSLHAGGHEKLFF. Written as DNA, the CDR3 is TGTGCCAGCAGTTTACATGCAGGGGGCCATGAAAAACTGTTTTTT.

The rearrangement links TRBV30 to TRBJ1-1; D not certain. V was shortened by 2 bases and J by 4 bases, with 14 bases between the two germline ends. CDR1 is GTSNPN, CDR2 SVGIG, per germline (reference sequence). The CDR3 length is 14 residues. CDR3 sequence (DNA): TGTGCCTGGAGTCGGGCGGGAGGAGTCACTGAAGCTTTCTTT. Amino acid sequence: CAWSRAGGVTEAFF.

This clone has just a few counts. The chain combines TRBV7-8 with TRBJ2-7; D possibly corresponds to TRBD1 (5 bases). The CDR3 totals 13 residues. CDR1 SGHVS and CDR2 FQNEAQ come from the germline V gene. V was trimmed by 2 bases and J by 2 bases, leaving 7 bases between them. Here the CDR3 DNA reads TGTGCCAGCAGCTTACTGGGGCCCTACGAGCAGTACTTC. Its translation: CASSLLGPYEQYF.

The V call is TRBV9, the J call TRBJ2-3; 9 bases are shared with TRBD2. CDR3 size: 15 residues. The J segment lost 5 bases and the V segment lost 0 bases, leaving 4 bases of the junction unmatched. The germline V gene has CDR1 SGDLS and CDR2 YYNGEE. The chain's CDR3 is CASSVVAGEVDTQYF. CDR3 bases: TGTGCCAGCAGCGTAGTAGCGGGGGAAGTAGATACGCAGTATTTT.

This clone was counted only a few times. J is TRBJ1-1 and V is TRBV7-6; 10 nucleotides match TRBD1. There are 16 residues in the CDR3. Trimming at V came to 2 bases and at J to 1 base, leaving 4 bases not matched to a gene. CDR1 and CDR2 from the germline V gene are SGHVS and FNYEAQ. CDR3 DNA sequence: TGTGCCAGCAGCTTACGACAGGGGGCGCGGAACACTGAAGCTTTCTTT. Its protein product is CASSLRQGARNTEAFF.

CDR3 in amino acids: CSVGRTGGINGNQPQHF. Here the CDR3 DNA reads TGCAGCGTTGGTCGTACAGGGGGCATAAATGGCAATCAGCCCCAGCATTTT. The gene calls are TRBV29-1 and TRBJ1-5; TRBD1 matches at 9 bases. Trimming cost V 4 bases and J 2 bases; bases outside gene matches: 12. Germline CDR1 SQVTM, CDR2 ANQGSEA. The CDR3 loop spans 17 amino acids. The entire variable domain, with the rest obtained from reference TRBV29-1 and TRBJ1-5, is as follows: SAVISQKPSRDICQRGTSLTIQCQVDSQVTMMFWYRQQPGQSLTLIATANQGSEATYESGFVIDKFPISRPNLTFSTLTVSNMSPEDSSIYLCSVGRTGGINGNQPQHFGDGTRLSIL.

The gene calls are TRBV2 and TRBJ2-1; 12 bases are a match to TRBD2. Germline CDR1 SNHLY, CDR2 FYNNEI. The CDR3 covers 16 residues. Losses at the gene ends were 6 bases for V and 5 bases for J; bases not matched to a gene: 8. The CDR3 bases are TGTGCCAGCAGAAAGGGACTAGCGGGTCGCAACAATGAGCAGTTCTTC. Its protein product is CASRKGLAGRNNEQFF. Drawing the rest from reference TRBV2 and TRBJ2-1, the complete variable domain is EPEVTQTPSHQVTQMGQEVILRCVPISNHLYFYWYRQILGQKVEFLVSFYNNEISEKSEIFDDQFSVERPDGSNFTLKIRSTKLEDSAMYFCASRKGLAGRNNEQFFGPGTRLTVL.

This clone was counted only a few times. The V and J genes are TRBV4-2 and TRBJ2-3, with 9 bases aligning to TRBD2. CDR3 size: 15 residues. V trimming: 1 base; J trimming: 4 bases; junction bases outside the gene matches: 3. The germline V gene has CDR1 LGHNA and CDR2 YNFKEQ. CDR3 bases: TGTGCCAGCAGCCAAGCCAGCGGGAGGCCAGATACGCAGTATTTT. Its translation: CASSQASGRPDTQYF.

The DNA for the CDR3 is TGTGCCAGCAGCCAGGGGTTTGGGGGTGGGGGCAATCAGCCCCAGCATTTT. This sequence encodes CASSQGFGGGGNQPQHF. The chain joins TRBV7-9 to TRBJ1-5; D perhaps matches TRBD1 (6 bases). V lost 5 bases and J 2 bases, leaving 19 bases between the germline ends. The V gene's germline CDR1 is SEHNR and CDR2 FQNEAQ (reference sequence). This CDR3 has 17 amino acids. Complete variable domain (other parts from reference TRBV7-9 and TRBJ1-5): DTGVSQNPRHKITKRGQNVTFRCDPISEHNRLYWYRQTLGQGPEFLTYFQNEAQLEKSRLLSDRFSAERPKGSFSTLEIQRTEQGDSAMYLCASSQGFGGGGNQPQHFGDGTRLSIL.

In its sample, this clone was seen many times. V usage is TRBV5-5 and J usage is TRBJ1-5, with unresolved D. The CDR3 runs to 16 residues. Per germline, CDR1 SGHKS and CDR2 YYEKEE (reference sequence). V was clipped by 1 base and J by 5 bases, with 16 bases between them. The CDR3 here is CASSLSLGGSDQPQHF. Here the CDR3 DNA reads TGTGCCAGCAGCTTGAGTCTGGGAGGCTCCGATCAGCCCCAGCATTTT.

V is TRBV25-1 and J is TRBJ2-7, with D possibly matching TRBD2 (6 bases). The CDR3 is 14 amino acids. The germline V and J ends were trimmed by 3 bases and 3 bases, with 12 bases remaining between them. Looked up from germline, CDR1 is MGHDK and CDR2 is SYGVNS. CDR3 nucleotides: TGTGCCAGCAGTGACGTAGGCGGGAACTACGAGCAGTACTTC. It yields the protein CASSDVGGNYEQYF.

The gene calls are TRBV28 and TRBJ1-2; 10 positions agree with TRBD1. This CDR3 contains 18 residues. Germline V gene lookup returns CDR1 MDHEN and CDR2 SYDVKM. The trim removed 1 base at V and 10 bases at J, leaving 18 bases unmatched. This chain's CDR3 is CASSLSGRGSGTGDTYTF. DNA for the CDR3: TGTGCCAGCAGTTTATCGGGTAGAGGATCGGGGACAGGGGATACCTACACCTTC.

The count of this clone is one. This sequence joins TRBV28 and TRBJ1-2; the match to TRBD1 covers 8 bases. Per germline, CDR1 MDHEN and CDR2 SYDVKM. The CDR3 sequence is 13 residues long. The V segment lost 5 bases and the J segment 4 bases; nucleotides outside the gene matches: 3. The CDR3 is CASSRQGSYGYTF. The CDR3 nucleotides are TGTGCCAGCAGTCGACAGGGGTCCTATGGCTACACCTTC.